This TCR beta chain is from a study of spatial heterogeneity in lung cancer. Across the whole study: The average count in raw reads for each unique TCR and UMI combination exceeded nine appearances.

Time point specified: blood at routine non-recurrence follow-up after resection. Tumor, nontumor lung or frozen PBMC supplied whole RNA, sequenced without sorting. This clonotype was counted many times. Between the trimmed V and J ends, which lost 0 bases and 2 bases, there was a span of 1 base. Germline V CDR1 and CDR2: GTSNPN, SVGIG (reference sequence). The CDR3 is 12 amino acids. TCRdb passed the 5' RACE reads through MiXCR, listing each CDR3 protein once. The sample yields 20,000 to 30,000 distinct CDR3 sequences, around 5.9% seen once. This TCR was sampled from a male donor with early-stage non-small cell lung cancer. The sequencing used PBMCs, collected at follow-up. The chain combines TRBV30 with TRBJ2-2; D ambiguous. The CDR3 region is CAWSVNTGELFF. The CDR3 bases are TGTGCCTGGAGTGTCAACACCGGGGAGCTGTTTTTT. The variable domain in full, completed from reference TRBV30 and TRBJ2-2, reads SQTIHQWPATLVQPVGSPLSLECTVEGTSNPNLYWYRQAAGRGLQLLFYSVGIGQISSEVPQNLSASRPQDRQFILSSKKLLLSDSGFYLCAWSVNTGELFFGEGSRLTVL.